These 25 T cell receptor beta chains originate from one sample sequenced in a study of PD-L1 blockade in urothelial cancer. Regarding time point: pretreatment peripheral blood. Measured with immunoSEQ multiplex PCR; TCRdb has only the in-frame clones, and not every one. The sample shows around 100,000 clones, around 86% of them seen only once. The sequenced sample was PBMCs, obtained around atezolizumab (anti-PD-L1) treatment. The receptors stem from a man aged 55 to 70 with urothelial cancer.

This chain uses TRBV11-2 with TRBJ2-5, with TRBD1 identical over 9 bases. The V and J ends lost 5 bases and 2 bases, in that order; junction bases with no gene match: 3. The CDR3 extends over 14 amino acids. Germline loops: CDR1 SGHAT, CDR2 FQNNGV. DNA of the CDR3: TGTGCCAGCAGCCGGGACAGGGTTCAAGAGACCCAGTACTTC. Its protein product is CASSRDRVQETQYF.

This clone was detected a few times. This sequence joins TRBV29-1 and TRBJ1-2, with D maybe TRBD1 (6 bases). The germline gives CDR1 SQVTM, CDR2 ANQGSEA. The CDR3 has 16 amino acids. V dropped 3 bases and J dropped 2 bases, with 19 bases sitting between them. CDR3 DNA sequence: TGCAGCGTTGAGGGGATCTCAGGACAGCCCAACTATGGCTACACCTTC. This encodes CSVEGISGQPNYGYTF.

The rearrangement uses TRBV5-1 and TRBJ1-1; D is ambiguous. Germline V gene sequence: CDR1 SGHRS, CDR2 YFSETQ. The CDR3 is 15 amino acids. V lost 4 bases and J lost 5, with 18 bases in between. In nucleotides, the CDR3 is TGCGCCAGCAGCCCCTCCCTGTCAGAAAGAACTGAAGCTTTCTTT. Amino acid sequence: CASSPSLSERTEAFF.

There are a few counts of this clone. The same CDR3 is also encoded by other DNA sequences in this sample. This chain connects TRBV5-6 to TRBJ1-5, with TRBD1 identical over 8 bases. Looked up from germline, CDR1 is SGHDT and CDR2 is YYEEEE. The trim removed 1 base at V and 4 bases at J, leaving 7 bases unmatched. CDR3 size: 16 residues. The CDR3 region has the DNA TGTGCCAGCAGCTTGACCGGGACAGGAGTTAATCAGCCCCAGCATTTT. Its protein is CASSLTGTGVNQPQHF.

J is TRBJ2-5 and V is TRBV5-1; 7 bases agree with TRBD2. The J call may be wrong; the DNA end is better matched by TRBJ2-7. Germline V gene data show CDR1 as SGHRS and CDR2 as YFSETQ. The CDR3 runs to 17 residues. The CDR3 here is CASSLAPGGAADYEQYF. Written as DNA, the CDR3 is TGCGCCAGCAGCTTGGCCCCGGGGGGTGCGGCGGACTACGAGCAGTACTTC.

The V and J genes are TRBV30 and TRBJ1-4; 8 bases match TRBD1. The CDR3 contains 14 residues. Germline lookup yields CDR1 GTSNPN and CDR2 SVGIG (reference sequence). The V and J ends lost 8 bases and 7 bases, in that order; junction bases with no gene match: 12. CDR3 sequence (DNA): TGTGCCCCACGACCGGACAGGGAAATTGAAAAACTGTTTTTT. It is translated as CAPRPDREIEKLFF.

Only one count was recorded for this clone. V is TRBV28 and J is TRBJ2-1; 8 nucleotides match TRBD1. Trimming at V came to 8 bases and at J to 6 bases, leaving 9 bases not matched to a gene. The CDR3 spans 14 residues. CDR1 MDHEN and CDR2 SYDVKM come from the germline V gene. CDR3 nucleotides: TGTGCCAGCGGAACCACCGGGACAGGCAATGAGCAGTTCTTC. Protein product: CASGTTGTGNEQFF.

The V and J genes are TRBV15 and TRBJ2-1; 7 nucleotides align to TRBD2. Germline V gene data show CDR1 as LNHNV and CDR2 as YYDKDF (reference sequence). The CDR3 length is 14 residues. Trimming cost V 3 bases and J 9 bases; bases outside gene matches: 8. The CDR3 DNA reads TGTGCCACCAGCAGCGGGGGAGGGTCGGGTGAGCAGTTCTTC. Residues: CATSSGGGSGEQFF.

The V and J genes are TRBV9 and TRBJ1-1, with TRBD1 matching over 7 bases. Germline V gene lookup returns CDR1 SGDLS and CDR2 YYNGEE. The CDR3 totals 15 residues. The trim removed 10 bases at V and 0 bases at J, leaving 12 bases unmatched. Here the CDR3 reads CASTRGTGVNTEAFF. DNA of the CDR3: TGTGCCTCGACCCGGGGCACAGGGGTGAACACTGAAGCTTTCTTT.

CDR3 DNA sequence: TGTGCCAGCAGACCTCCGGGACAGGGGAGGAGGGGCTACACCTTC. Its translation is CASRPPGQGRRGYTF. J is TRBJ1-2 and V is TRBV28, with 10 bases fitting TRBD1. Germline V gene lookup returns CDR1 MDHEN and CDR2 SYDVKM. V was pared by 6 bases and J by 8 bases, with 12 bases of the junction left unmatched. The CDR3 contains 15 residues.

J is TRBJ2-7 and V is TRBV4-2; 7 bases are shared with TRBD2. The CDR3 is 15 amino acids. The V gene's germline CDR1 is LGHNA and CDR2 YNFKEQ. J gave up 2 bases and V 1 base, and 5 bases lay outside the gene matches. The CDR3 DNA follows: TGTGCCAGCAGCCAAGCGAGCGGGGTGGCCTACGAGCAGTACTTC. It translates to CASSQASGVAYEQYF.

The genes are TRBV5-6 and TRBJ1-4, with 11 bases that match TRBD1. CDR3 length equals 17 residues. Germline values: CDR1 SGHDT, CDR2 YYEEEE. Losses at the gene ends were 2 bases for V and 0 bases for J; bases not matched to a gene: 3. CDR3 nucleotide sequence: TGTGCCAGCAGCTTAGGGGGACAGGGGGCAACTAATGAAAAACTGTTTTTT. Its protein is CASSLGGQGATNEKLFF. The full variable domain, completed using reference TRBV5-6 and TRBJ1-4, is DAGVTQSPTHLIKTRGQQVTLRCSPKSGHDTVSWYQQALGQGPQFIFQYYEEEERQRGNFPDRFSGHQFPNYSSELNVNALLLGDSALYLCASSLGGQGATNEKLFFGSGTQLSVL.

This sequence joins TRBV7-2 and TRBJ2-7; TRBD1 is a possible D gene (5 bases). CDR1 SGHTA and CDR2 FQGNSA come from the germline V gene. Trimming shortened V by 6 bases and J by 7 bases, and 13 bases separated the two germline ends. The CDR3 runs 12 residues. The CDR3 reads CASSTGPGEQYF. As DNA, the CDR3 is TGTGCCAGCAGTACAGGACCGGGTGAGCAGTACTTC. Using reference TRBV7-2 and TRBJ2-7 for the parts outside the CDR3, the full variable domain is GAGVSQSPSNKVTEKGKDVELRCDPISGHTALYWYRQSLGQGLEFLIYFQGNSAPDKSGLPSDRFSAERTGGSVSTLTIQRTQQEDSAVYLCASSTGPGEQYFGPGTRLTVT.

J is TRBJ1-3 and V is TRBV6-6; D remains unclear. The germline CDR1 and CDR2 sequences are MNHNY and SVGAGI (reference sequence). The CDR3 consists of 15 residues. Trimming left V 0 bases short and J 0 bases short, with 6 bases between. The CDR3 loop is CASSYSAPSGNTIYF. CDR3 DNA sequence: TGTGCCAGCAGTTACTCGGCCCCCTCTGGAAACACCATATATTTT.

V and J are TRBV9 and TRBJ1-5; D is possibly TRBD1 (5 bases). Per the germline V gene, CDR1 is SGDLS and CDR2 is YYNGEE. The CDR3 sequence is 15 residues long. The ends were cut back, 3 bases at V and 0 bases at J, with 10 bases in the middle. Here the CDR3 reads CASSADSNSNQPQHF. The CDR3 DNA follows: TGTGCCAGCAGCGCCGACAGTAATAGCAATCAGCCCCAGCATTTT.

The chain carries TRBV5-4 and TRBJ2-1, with 11 bases lining up with TRBD2. CDR3 size: 15 residues. V dropped 5 bases and J dropped 5; count of bases not matched to a gene: 6. From germline, CDR1 is SGHNT and CDR2 YYREEE (reference sequence). The CDR3 DNA reads as TGTGCCAGCAGTTCCGGGACTAGCGGCGACAATGAGCAGTTCTTC. As protein: CASSSGTSGDNEQFF.

This chain links TRBV9 with TRBJ2-3; 10 bases are shared with TRBD2. This CDR3 region has 15 residues. The ends lost 4 bases at V and 4 bases at J; junction bases unmatched: 6. CDR1 SGDLS and CDR2 YYNGEE come from the germline V gene. CDR3 sequence (DNA): TGTGCCAGCAGCCTCAGCGGGGGGGCCCCAGATACGCAGTATTTT. Protein product: CASSLSGGAPDTQYF.

The CDR3 here is CASSMGYGRRTNYGYTF. The DNA of the CDR3 is TGTGCCAGTAGTATGGGGTACGGGAGGAGAACTAACTATGGCTACACCTTC. The rearrangement uses TRBV19 and TRBJ1-2, with D unclear. V lost 3 bases, J lost 0 bases, and 17 bases lay in between. The CDR3 length is 17 residues. Germline assignment: CDR1 LNHDA and CDR2 SQIVND (reference sequence).

This sequence joins TRBV9 and TRBJ1-4; D is unresolved. Germline loops: CDR1 SGDLS, CDR2 YYNGEE. Trimming took off 3 bases at V and 5 bases at J, with 8 bases between the two ends. The CDR3 is 13 residues long. Here the CDR3 DNA reads TGTGCCAGCAGCGCTCGACTGAATGAAAAACTGTTTTTT. Protein: CASSARLNEKLFF.

This clone was observed a single time. The chain couples TRBV19 to TRBJ2-7, with 8 bases fitting TRBD2. Germline values: CDR1 LNHDA, CDR2 SQIVND (reference sequence). After removal of 3 bases from V and 6 bases from J, the junction contained 13 bases not matched to a gene. This CDR3 spans 16 amino acids. CDR3 DNA sequence: TGTGCCAGTAGTATTCACCCGTTTCCAGCGGGAGTCGAGCAGTACTTC. It codes for CASSIHPFPAGVEQYF.

This chain connects TRBV4-2 to TRBJ2-3, with TRBD2 matching over 8 bases. Germline V gene lookup returns CDR1 LGHNA and CDR2 YNFKEQ. The CDR3 sequence is 20 residues long. The V segment lost 3 bases and the J segment 0 bases; nucleotides outside the gene matches: 17. The CDR3 region is CASSQGWGRTSRKSTDTQYF. DNA for the CDR3: TGTGCCAGCAGCCAGGGGTGGGGGCGGACTAGCAGAAAGAGCACAGATACGCAGTATTTT.

The gene calls are TRBV6-5 and TRBJ1-1, with D perhaps matching TRBD1 (6 bases). CDR1 and CDR2 from the germline V gene are MNHEY and SVGAGI. The germline V and J ends were trimmed by 5 bases and 8 bases, with 21 bases remaining between them. The CDR3 loop spans 15 amino acids. In nucleotides, the CDR3 is TGTGCCAGCAGTGTAACAGGGAGGGGGGTCGGCGAAGCTTTCTTT. This sequence encodes CASSVTGRGVGEAFF.

This rearrangement joins TRBV29-1 to TRBJ2-1, with TRBD1 identical over 8 bases. This CDR3 region has 13 residues. Unmatched junction bases numbered 7, after V lost 5 bases and J lost 7 bases. Germline V gives CDR1 SQVTM, CDR2 ANQGSEA. CDR3 DNA sequence: TGCAGCGTTCTTCAGGGGGCGAAAAATGAGCAGTTCTTC. Its translation is CSVLQGAKNEQFF.

V is TRBV7-2 and J is TRBJ1-3; D is ambiguous. The CDR3 length is 16 residues. Germline V lookup: CDR1 SGHTA, CDR2 FQGNSA. V shed 1 base and J shed 0 bases, with 10 bases lying between them. The CDR3 spells CASSLDWRLSGNTIYF. The CDR3 DNA is TGTGCCAGCAGCTTAGATTGGAGGCTCTCTGGAAACACCATATATTTT.

This clone was picked up one time. The chain couples TRBV9 to TRBJ2-2; D not certain. Trimming removed 3 bases at V and 6 bases at J, with 12 bases between. This CDR3 is 14 amino acids long. Looked up from germline, CDR1 is SGDLS and CDR2 is YYNGEE. The CDR3 spells CASSAQSFSGELFF. The CDR3 DNA sequence: TGTGCCAGCAGCGCCCAAAGCTTCTCCGGGGAGCTGTTTTTT.